This entry lists 14 T cell receptor beta chains sequenced from one sample in a study of OX40 agonist ivuxolimab in advanced cancers. Method: immunoSEQ multiplex PCR; TCRdb's copy keeps in-frame clones and lacks some. The table has some 49,000 clones, around 85% seen once. Sequences were derived from CD4+ or CD8+ T cells sorted from blood, sampled in a trial of the OX40 agonist ivuxolimab. Source of these receptors: an adult with an advanced solid tumor such as melanoma, head and neck, liver or kidney cancer.

The V gene is TRBV18, the J gene TRBJ2-7; possibly TRBD1 or TRBD2 for D (6 bases each). The CDR3 totals 14 residues. Germline CDR1 reads KGHSH; CDR2 reads LQKENI. V lost 3 bases, J lost 1 base, and 10 bases lay in between. The DNA of the CDR3 is TGTGCCAGCTCACCGCGGGACAATTCCTACGAGCAGTACTTC. Encoded protein: CASSPRDNSYEQYF.

V is TRBV27 and J is TRBJ2-1; D unclear. The V gene's germline CDR1 is MNHEY and CDR2 SMNVEV (reference sequence). Trimming shortened V by 0 bases and J by 1 base, and 4 bases separated the two germline ends. This CDR3 is built from 14 residues. The CDR3 DNA reads TGTGCCAGCAGTTTATCAGGGTCCTACAATGAGCAGTTCTTC. Translation gives CASSLSGSYNEQFF.

This sequence joins TRBV28 and TRBJ2-1; 7 bases match TRBD2. CDR1 and CDR2 (germline): MDHEN, SYDVKM. The CDR3 is made up of 14 amino acids. J lost 8 bases, V lost 2 bases, and 6 bases had no gene match. The CDR3 coding sequence is TGTGCCAGCAGTTTAGGGGCGGGGGATGATGAGCAGTTCTTC. Residues: CASSLGAGDDEQFF.

V is TRBV4-1 and J is TRBJ1-4; D gene ambiguous. Trimming shortened V by 5 bases and J by 8 bases, and 15 bases separated the two germline ends. The CDR3 extends over 14 amino acids. Germline-derived CDR1 and CDR2 are MGHRA and YSYEKL. The CDR3 here is CASSDLPGGEKLFF. Here the CDR3 DNA reads TGCGCCAGCAGCGACCTCCCAGGAGGGGAAAAACTGTTTTTT.

This chain links TRBV7-3 with TRBJ2-7; TRBD2 aligns across 14 bases. The CDR3 is 18 amino acids. The V gene's germline CDR1 is SGHTA and CDR2 FQGTGA. The V segment lost 5 bases and the J segment 4 bases; nucleotides outside the gene matches: 13. The CDR3 loop reads CASSPRTSGGIGTYEQYF. CDR3 in DNA: TGTGCCAGCAGCCCCAGGACTAGCGGGGGGATCGGTACATACGAGCAGTACTTC.

In this sample, this clone turned up a few times. This rearrangement joins TRBV5-1 to TRBJ2-1; no definite D call. The V end was cut by 3 bases, the J end by 5 bases, with 18 bases between. The CDR3 extends over 16 amino acids. From germline, CDR1 is SGHRS and CDR2 YFSETQ. The CDR3 sequence is CASSSSGSGLNNEQFF. CDR3 in DNA: TGCGCCAGCAGCTCTTCAGGCAGTGGGCTAAACAATGAGCAGTTCTTC.

The chain links TRBV7-9 to TRBJ2-2; D not resolved. V was pared by 2 bases and J by 1 base, with 5 bases between. The CDR3 totals 14 residues. The V gene's germline CDR1 is SEHNR and CDR2 FQNEAQ (reference sequence). The DNA for the CDR3 is TGTGCCAGCAGCTTACCGCTGAACACCGGGGAGCTGTTTTTT. This gives the protein CASSLPLNTGELFF.

In this sample, this clone is medium-sized. The genes are TRBV4-2 and TRBJ2-1; TRBD1 matches 8 bases. Germline V CDR1 and CDR2: LGHNA, YNFKEQ. The length of the CDR3 is 16 residues. V was pared by 0 bases and J by 7 bases, with 8 bases of the junction left unmatched. The CDR3 nucleotides are TGTGCCAGCAGCCAAGAATTAGGACAGGGTGAGAATGAGCAGTTCTTC. This translates into CASSQELGQGENEQFF.

This chain joins TRBV27 and TRBJ1-1; no clear D. The CDR3 length is 13 residues. Germline CDR1 is MNHEY and CDR2 is SMNVEV (reference sequence). Trimming took off 5 bases at V and 1 base at J, with 8 bases between the two ends. Written as DNA, the CDR3 is TGTGCCAGCAGTCACCCAGGGAACACTGAAGCTTTCTTT. This translates into CASSHPGNTEAFF.

The genes are TRBV4-3 and TRBJ1-2; TRBD1 is a possible D gene (5 bases). Looked up from germline, CDR1 is LGHNA and CDR2 is YSLEER. This CDR3 comprises 14 residues. V gave up 0 bases and J gave up 8 bases, with 13 bases separating them. CDR3 bases: TGCGCCAGCAGCCAAGAGGATGGGGCGGAGGGCTACACCTTC. Protein product: CASSQEDGAEGYTF.

The chain joins TRBV11-2 to TRBJ2-7; D not certain. V gave up 1 base and J gave up 0 bases, with 4 bases separating them. CDR1 is SGHAT and CDR2 is FQNNGV in the germline V gene. The CDR3 runs 13 residues. CDR3 loop: CASSLGSSYEQYV. As DNA, the CDR3 is TGTGCCAGCAGCTTAGGCAGCTCCTACGAGCAGTACGTC.

The rearrangement uses TRBV5-4 and TRBJ1-6; D not resolved. The V and J ends lost 2 bases and 7 bases respectively, with 7 bases between them. CDR1 SGHNT and CDR2 YYREEE come from the germline V gene (reference sequence). The CDR3 covers 13 residues. The CDR3 sequence: CASSLGWNSPLHF. CDR3 DNA: TGTGCCAGCAGCTTAGGTTGGAATTCACCCCTCCACTTT.

V usage is TRBV13 and J usage is TRBJ1-2, with 7 nucleotides matching TRBD1. With 5 bases clipped from V and 1 base from J, the junction kept 7 bases outside the gene matches. CDR1 is PRHDT and CDR2 is FYEKMQ in the germline V gene (reference sequence). The length of the CDR3 is 15 residues. The CDR3 DNA sequence: TGTGCCAGCAGCGGGTGGGACAGAGATAACTATGGCTACACCTTC. Translated, it gives CASSGWDRDNYGYTF.

This clone was seen once. This chain connects TRBV9 to TRBJ2-3; a weak D match, TRBD1 (5 bases). This CDR3 spans 13 amino acids. Germline CDR1 reads SGDLS; CDR2 reads YYNGEE. Trimming pared 0 bases from V and 3 bases from J, leaving 5 bases between. The CDR3 DNA is TGTGCCAGCAGCGTAGGACAGACAGATACGCAGTATTTT. Protein product: CASSVGQTDTQYF.